These 14 T cell receptor beta chains came from one sample sequenced in a study of T cells in localized non-small cell lung cancer. Clones were sequenced by immunoSEQ multiplex PCR, and TCRdb holds only the in-frame ones, with some missing. Here the sample spans approximately 3,000 clones, 25% being singletons. The sequences come from lung tumor tissue, collected before any cancer treatment. The receptor source for this set is a man aged 35 to 69 with stage III lung adenocarcinoma.

This clone occurred once. The genes are TRBV18 and TRBJ1-2, with 10 bases that match TRBD1. The CDR3 sequence is 16 residues long. The trim removed 3 bases at V and 3 bases at J, leaving 7 bases unmatched. CDR1 KGHSH and CDR2 LQKENI come from the germline V gene. This chain's CDR3 is CASSPQSGQGDYGYTF. CDR3 DNA: TGTGCCAGCTCACCCCAATCTGGACAGGGGGACTATGGCTACACCTTC.

This clone ranks as medium-sized. The rearrangement joins TRBV6-8 to TRBJ1-5; D uncertain. Germline CDR1 and CDR2: MNHGY and SAAAGT. The CDR3 spans 15 residues. V lost 5 bases, J lost 0 bases, and 11 bases lay in between. The CDR3 region is CASSRGLTSNQPQHF. For the CDR3, the DNA is TGTGCCAGCAGTCGAGGGCTTACTAGCAATCAGCCCCAGCATTTT.

DNA of the CDR3: TGTGCCAGCAGCTTGGTTCTAGCGGGGTATATCAATGAGCAGTTCTTC. This codes for CASSLVLAGYINEQFF. The chain carries TRBV11-3 and TRBJ2-1; 9 nucleotides line up with TRBD2. V dropped 3 bases and J dropped 6; count of bases not matched to a gene: 9. Germline V CDR1 and CDR2: SGHNT, YENEEA. The CDR3 is made up of 16 amino acids.

The rearrangement joins TRBV11-3 to TRBJ2-7; no clear D gene. The CDR3 extends over 17 amino acids. Germline CDR1 is SGHNT and CDR2 is YENEEA. The V and J ends lost 5 bases and 0 bases respectively, with 20 bases between them. DNA of the CDR3: TGTGCCAGCAGCCCTCTATTGGGGTTACAGAGCTCCTACGAGCAGTACTTC. Amino acids: CASSPLLGLQSSYEQYF.

This clone has a handful of counts. The chain recombines TRBV4-1 with TRBJ2-2; TRBD1 aligns across 8 bases. CDR1 is MGHRA, CDR2 YSYEKL, per germline. The V segment lost 1 base and the J segment 7 bases; nucleotides outside the gene matches: 5. CDR3 size: 15 residues. CDR3 sequence (DNA): TGCGCCAGCAGCCAAGCGGACAGGGTCGGCGGGGAGCTGTTTTTT. It is translated as CASSQADRVGGELFF.

Only a few counts were recorded for this clone. The chain uses TRBV7-6 and TRBJ2-2, with a tentative D call TRBD1 (6 bases). Trimming took off 3 bases at V and 5 bases at J, with 16 bases between the two ends. Per the germline V gene, CDR1 is SGHVS and CDR2 is FNYEAQ. The CDR3 is made up of 16 amino acids. CDR3 nucleotides: TGTGCCAGCAGCTTGGACGTCTTTCAGGGGACCGGGGAGCTGTTTTTT. This translates into CASSLDVFQGTGELFF. The full variable domain, its missing parts supplied by reference TRBV7-6 and TRBJ2-2, is GAGVSQSPRYKVTKRGQDVALRCDPISGHVSLYWYRQALGQGPEFLTYFNYEAQQDKSGLPNDRFSAERPEGSISTLTIQRTEQRDSAMYRCASSLDVFQGTGELFFGEGSRLTVL.

This clone has a handful of counts. The chain joins TRBV5-1 to TRBJ2-7, with 10 bases lining up with TRBD1. Trimming at V came to 0 bases and at J to 5 bases, leaving 14 bases not matched to a gene. This CDR3 region has 18 residues. CDR1 is SGHRS, CDR2 YFSETQ, per germline. CDR3 sequence (DNA): TGCGCCAGCAGCTTGGCGCGCACCGAACGGGACAGGGGCAACGAGCAGTACTTC. It translates to CASSLARTERDRGNEQYF. The whole variable domain, filled in from reference TRBV5-1 and TRBJ2-7, reads KAGVTQTPRYLIKTRGQQVTLSCSPISGHRSVSWYQQTPGQGLQFLFEYFSETQRNKGNFPGRFSGRQFSNSRSEMNVSTLELGDSALYLCASSLARTERDRGNEQYFGPGTRLTVT.

This clone is termed medium-sized. The chain is built from TRBV11-3 and TRBJ2-1; D may be TRBD1 or TRBD2 (6 bases each). With 2 bases removed from V and 1 base from J, the gap between germline ends came to 12 bases. This CDR3 is 16 amino acids long. In germline, CDR1 is SGHNT, CDR2 YENEEA. CDR3 bases: TGTGCCAGCAGCTTAATGGAGGGGGATTCCTACAATGAGCAGTTCTTC. Amino acids: CASSLMEGDSYNEQFF.

This clone has only a few counts. This rearrangement joins TRBV6-8 to TRBJ1-2; 7 nucleotides agree with TRBD1. Germline CDR1 and CDR2: MNHGY and SAAAGT. V trimming: 6 bases; J trimming: 4 bases; junction bases outside the gene matches: 8. This CDR3 contains 14 residues. This chain's CDR3 is CASRNRGGSYGYTF. CDR3 in DNA: TGTGCCAGCAGAAACAGGGGTGGAAGCTATGGCTACACCTTC.

There are a few counts of this clone. The CDR3 DNA sequence: TGTGCCAGCTCATACTTGGAGGGGGGGAGCAATCAGCCCCAGCATTTT. The encoded protein is CASSYLEGGSNQPQHF. The rearrangement joins TRBV18 to TRBJ1-5, with D perhaps TRBD1 (6 bases). The ends were cut back, 5 bases at V and 1 base at J, with 15 bases in the middle. This CDR3 has 16 residues. Per germline, CDR1 KGHSH and CDR2 LQKENI.

This chain connects TRBV9 to TRBJ2-2; 7 positions match TRBD2. V was pared by 0 bases and J by 4 bases, with 3 bases of the junction left unmatched. The CDR3 sequence is 15 residues long. The germline gives CDR1 SGDLS, CDR2 YYNGEE. CDR3 protein: CASSVERGVTGELFF. The CDR3 nucleotides read TGTGCCAGCAGCGTAGAGCGGGGTGTCACCGGGGAGCTGTTTTTT.

This clone was detected ten times or more. The rearrangement uses TRBV11-3 and TRBJ2-3; 10 nucleotides match TRBD2. The germline CDR1 and CDR2 sequences are SGHNT and YENEEA. Trimming at V came to 5 bases and at J to 4 bases, leaving 9 bases not matched to a gene. The CDR3 is 16 residues long. For the CDR3, the DNA is TGTGCCAGCAGCCCCCAACTAGCGGGGTTATCAGATACGCAGTATTTT. Translated, it gives CASSPQLAGLSDTQYF.

This clone showed up just once. The gene calls are TRBV19 and TRBJ2-5, with 16 bases that match TRBD2. J gave up 5 bases and V 8 bases, and 8 bases lay outside the gene matches. The CDR3 has 16 amino acids. In germline, CDR1 is LNHDA, CDR2 SQIVND (reference sequence). The CDR3 coding sequence is TGTGCCAGTTCGGGACTAGCGGGGGGGCCGAAGGAGACCCAGTACTTC. Its translation: CASSGLAGGPKETQYF.

CDR3 nucleotides: TGTGCCAGCAGCCCACAGGGGGGGAGCTATGGCTACACCTTC. It encodes CASSPQGGSYGYTF. The rearrangement links TRBV11-3 to TRBJ1-2; TRBD1 agrees at 8 bases. The V gene end was trimmed by 5 bases and the J gene end by 4 bases; junction bases not matched to a gene: 6. Germline V CDR1 and CDR2: SGHNT, YENEEA. The CDR3 has 14 residues.